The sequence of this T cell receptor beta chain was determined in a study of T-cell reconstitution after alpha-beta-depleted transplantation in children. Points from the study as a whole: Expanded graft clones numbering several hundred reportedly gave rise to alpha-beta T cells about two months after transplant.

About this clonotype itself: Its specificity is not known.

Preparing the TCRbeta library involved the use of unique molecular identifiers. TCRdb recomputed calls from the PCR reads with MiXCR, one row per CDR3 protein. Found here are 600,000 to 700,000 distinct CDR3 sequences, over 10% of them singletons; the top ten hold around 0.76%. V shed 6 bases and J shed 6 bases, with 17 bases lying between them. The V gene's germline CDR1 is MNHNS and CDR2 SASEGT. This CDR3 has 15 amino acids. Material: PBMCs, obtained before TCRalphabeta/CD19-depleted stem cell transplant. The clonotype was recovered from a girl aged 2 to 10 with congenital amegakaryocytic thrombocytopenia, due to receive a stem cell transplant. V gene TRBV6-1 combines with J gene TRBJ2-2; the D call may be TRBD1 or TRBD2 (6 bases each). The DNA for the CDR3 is TGTGCCAGCAGGGGAGTAGGGGGGAAGGCCGGGGAGCTGTTTTTT. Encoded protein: CASRGVGGKAGELFF.